The 30 T cell receptor beta chains presented below share a single source sample, sequenced in a study of cytomegalovirus exposure and HLA in healthy donors. Use of 60 Vbeta and 13 Jbeta primers characterized the PCR. The assay was immunoSEQ multiplex PCR, and TCRdb's table has in-frame clones only and misses some. Of around 200,000 clones detected, roughly 84% appear once; the ten largest clones hold 1.2%. Material: PBMCs. Source of these receptors: a girl aged 2-9 years in good health and CMV-seropositive.

The chain carries TRBV30 and TRBJ1-2; TRBD1 is a possible D gene (5 bases). Trimming left V 7 bases short and J 8 bases short, with 11 bases between. Germline V lookup: CDR1 GTSNPN, CDR2 SVGIG (reference sequence). The CDR3 has 10 amino acids. The CDR3 loop is CASDTVGYTF. The CDR3 DNA follows: TGTGCCTCGGACACCGTAGGCTACACCTTC.

This clone was picked up a small number of times. This chain connects TRBV7-8 to TRBJ1-1, with D possibly matching TRBD1 (6 bases). CDR1 is SGHVS, CDR2 FQNEAQ, per germline. The ends were cut back, 0 bases at V and 4 bases at J, with 12 bases in the middle. The CDR3 covers 15 residues. The chain's CDR3 is CASSLARGSGTEAFF. DNA of the CDR3: TGTGCCAGCAGCTTAGCCAGGGGATCGGGCACTGAAGCTTTCTTT.

The chain recombines TRBV9 with TRBJ2-5, with 10 positions matching TRBD2. V was pared by 3 bases and J by 5 bases, with 13 bases of the junction left unmatched. Germline V gene data show CDR1 as SGDLS and CDR2 as YYNGEE. The CDR3 covers 17 residues. The CDR3 spells CASSARASGGDLETQYF. CDR3 DNA sequence: TGTGCCAGCAGCGCTCGGGCTAGCGGGGGTGATCTGGAGACCCAGTACTTC.

This rearrangement joins TRBV11-2 to TRBJ2-5, with D perhaps TRBD1 (6 bases). The CDR3 is 13 residues long. V was shortened by 8 bases and J by 5 bases, with 15 bases between the two germline ends. CDR1 is SGHAT, CDR2 FQNNGV, per germline. The CDR3 here is CASGNGQYETQYF. DNA for the CDR3: TGTGCCAGCGGAAACGGACAGTACGAGACCCAGTACTTC.

The chain combines TRBV6-6 with TRBJ1-2; 7 bases line up with TRBD1. J was trimmed by 6 bases and V by 6 bases; bases with no gene match: 7. The CDR3 is 13 residues long. Germline V gene lookup returns CDR1 MNHNY and CDR2 SVGAGI (reference sequence). CDR3 region: CASSSPGTDGYTF. In nucleotides, the CDR3 is TGTGCCAGCAGCTCCCCTGGGACAGATGGCTACACCTTC.

The table lists this clone with a few counts. The genes are TRBV5-6 and TRBJ2-3; a weak D match, TRBD2 (5 bases). Looked up from germline, CDR1 is SGHDT and CDR2 is YYEEEE. V was trimmed by 3 bases and J by 5 bases, leaving 13 bases between them. CDR3 size: 14 residues. The CDR3 loop is CASSSRGRGDTQYF. The CDR3 nucleotides are TGTGCCAGCAGCTCACGAGGGCGCGGAGATACGCAGTATTTT.

The chain combines TRBV5-6 with TRBJ2-7, with TRBD1 matching over 10 bases. The CDR3 sequence is 16 residues long. Germline V gene sequence: CDR1 SGHDT, CDR2 YYEEEE. V trimming: 2 bases; J trimming: 7 bases; junction bases outside the gene matches: 12. The CDR3 bases are TGTGCCAGCAGCTTACTGTTTCCAGGACAGGGGGGGGAGCAGTACTTC. Its translation is CASSLLFPGQGGEQYF.

This clone was detected only a few times. The chain uses TRBV30 and TRBJ2-4; 9 bases align to TRBD2. Germline V gives CDR1 GTSNPN, CDR2 SVGIG (reference sequence). The CDR3 sequence is 18 residues long. The V and J ends lost 2 bases and 1 base, in that order; junction bases with no gene match: 12. DNA for the CDR3: TGTGCCTGGAGTTTCTTTGGGGCGGGGGGGCCGGCCAAAAACATTCAGTACTTC. Its translation is CAWSFFGAGGPAKNIQYF. The variable domain in full, completed from reference TRBV30 and TRBJ2-4, reads SQTIHQWPATLVQPVGSPLSLECTVEGTSNPNLYWYRQAAGRGLQLLFYSVGIGQISSEVPQNLSASRPQDRQFILSSKKLLLSDSGFYLCAWSFFGAGGPAKNIQYFGAGTRLSVL.

The chain has TRBV5-1 and TRBJ2-2; D possibly corresponds to TRBD1 (5 bases). Trimming removed 0 bases from V and 2 bases from J, with 11 bases in between. Germline V CDR1 and CDR2: SGHRS, YFSETQ. The CDR3 is made up of 16 amino acids. CDR3 amino acids: CASSLAGPFNTGELFF. CDR3 nucleotide sequence: TGCGCCAGCAGCTTGGCAGGGCCTTTCAACACCGGGGAGCTGTTTTTT.

This chain links TRBV2 with TRBJ2-7; 7 nucleotides line up with TRBD1. V was clipped by 8 bases and J by 3 bases; unmatched bases: 1. The V gene's germline CDR1 is SNHLY and CDR2 FYNNEI. The CDR3 spans 11 residues. This chain's CDR3 is CASDRDYEQYF. As DNA, the CDR3 is TGTGCCAGCGACAGGGACTACGAGCAGTACTTC.

This sequence joins TRBV5-4 and TRBJ1-1, with TRBD1 matching 8 bases. With 10 bases clipped from V and 0 bases from J, the junction kept 14 bases outside the gene matches. CDR1 and CDR2 (germline): SGHNT, YYREEE (reference sequence). The CDR3 extends over 16 amino acids. The CDR3 DNA sequence: TGTGCCTCTGATGGAGGGTCAGGGGGCTTGAACACTGAAGCTTTCTTT. It translates to CASDGGSGGLNTEAFF.

The V and J genes are TRBV25-1 and TRBJ2-7; TRBD2 might be the D (5 bases). Germline V gives CDR1 MGHDK, CDR2 SYGVNS. The V end was cut by 4 bases, the J end by 6 bases, with 10 bases between. CDR3 length equals 12 residues. CDR3 loop: CASSGRGSEQYF. CDR3 sequence (DNA): TGTGCCAGCAGTGGCCGGGGTAGCGAGCAGTACTTC.

The table lists this clone with many counts. This sequence joins TRBV5-1 and TRBJ1-1, with 9 bases lining up with TRBD1. The CDR3 covers 14 residues. Germline V gives CDR1 SGHRS, CDR2 YFSETQ. Trimming took 3 bases from V and 4 from J; bases not matched to a gene: 4. Here the CDR3 reads CASSSGQGSTEAFF. Here the CDR3 DNA reads TGCGCCAGCAGCTCGGGACAGGGTAGCACTGAAGCTTTCTTT.

This rearrangement joins TRBV4-2 to TRBJ1-2; 9 positions agree with TRBD1. CDR1 is LGHNA, CDR2 YNFKEQ, per germline. The V gene end was trimmed by 4 bases and the J gene end by 5 bases; junction bases not matched to a gene: 8. The CDR3 contains 15 residues. CDR3 sequence: CASSPDPGTGYGYTF. The CDR3 region has the DNA TGTGCCAGCAGCCCGGACCCCGGGACAGGGTATGGCTACACCTTC.

This clone was picked up one time. V usage is TRBV6-1 and J usage is TRBJ2-7; a possible D gene is TRBD2 (5 bases). The CDR3 extends over 14 amino acids. V gave up 4 bases and J gave up 0 bases, with 10 bases separating them. Germline V gives CDR1 MNHNS, CDR2 SASEGT. The DNA of the CDR3 is TGTGCCAGCAGTGGGACTGCTAGCTCCTACGAGCAGTACTTC. Residues: CASSGTASSYEQYF.

The chain is built from TRBV28 and TRBJ1-1; 9 bases are shared with TRBD1. This CDR3 is 16 amino acids long. Germline lookup yields CDR1 MDHEN and CDR2 SYDVKM. After removal of 5 bases from V and 3 bases from J, the junction contained 10 bases not matched to a gene. The CDR3 loop is CASSLLPTGGDTEAFF. In DNA form, the CDR3 reads TGTGCCAGCAGTCTCCTCCCGACAGGGGGGGACACTGAAGCTTTCTTT.

The J gene is TRBJ2-5, the V gene TRBV6-5, with a weak D call TRBD2 (6 bases). Per the germline V gene, CDR1 is MNHEY and CDR2 is SVGAGI. The CDR3 has 15 residues. The V end was cut by 5 bases, the J end by 7 bases, with 20 bases between. DNA of the CDR3: TGTGCCAGCAGTCCACTAGCCGGGGTCCGGGGGACCCAGTACTTC. Protein sequence: CASSPLAGVRGTQYF.

The chain has TRBV5-6 and TRBJ1-6; 9 bases are shared with TRBD1. This CDR3 contains 15 residues. V gave up 5 bases and J gave up 9 bases; unmatched junction bases: 9. Germline V lookup: CDR1 SGHDT, CDR2 YYEEEE. CDR3 DNA: TGTGCCAGCAGGTTCTGGGGACAGGGCCTTTCACCCCTCCACTTT. The encoded protein is CASRFWGQGLSPLHF.

This chain joins TRBV6-4 and TRBJ2-1; possibly TRBD1 for D (5 bases). Germline V gene sequence: CDR1 MRHNA, CDR2 SNTAGT. CDR3 size: 15 residues. V was cut by 5 bases and J by 9 bases, with 20 bases left in between. CDR3 DNA sequence: TGTGCCAGCAGTCTCCAGGGCGCGGCAGTTGGTGAGCAGTTCTTC. Residues: CASSLQGAAVGEQFF.

The rearrangement uses TRBV4-1 and TRBJ2-1; D not resolved. CDR1 and CDR2 (germline): MGHRA, YSYEKL. Trimming took off 1 base at V and 0 bases at J, with 13 bases between the two ends. This CDR3 has 17 residues. Here the CDR3 reads CASSQGGGRSSYNEQFF. The CDR3 nucleotides read TGCGCCAGCAGCCAAGGAGGCGGTAGAAGCTCCTACAATGAGCAGTTCTTC.

CDR3 nucleotides: TGTGCCAGCATAAGGGGTACCGGCACAGATACGCAGTATTTT. Protein product: CASIRGTGTDTQYF. The chain carries TRBV5-8 and TRBJ2-3, with TRBD1 as a possible D gene (5 bases). This CDR3 is 14 amino acids long. V was shortened by 6 bases and J by 1 base, with 12 bases between the two germline ends. Germline values: CDR1 SGHTS, CDR2 YDEGEE.

The chain uses TRBV7-3 and TRBJ2-1, with 7 positions matching TRBD2. Trimming cost V 4 bases and J 6 bases; bases outside gene matches: 6. Germline V lookup: CDR1 SGHTA, CDR2 FQGTGA. There are 14 residues in the CDR3. The CDR3 loop reads CASSSDTSANEQFF. DNA for the CDR3: TGTGCCAGCAGCTCAGACACTAGCGCCAATGAGCAGTTCTTC.

The rearrangement uses TRBV11-2 and TRBJ2-5, with 9 positions matching TRBD1. Germline loops: CDR1 SGHAT, CDR2 FQNNGV. This CDR3 comprises 12 residues. Losses at the gene ends were 4 bases for V and 10 bases for J; bases not matched to a gene: 4. CDR3 sequence: CASSWTGDYQYF. The CDR3 DNA sequence: TGTGCCAGCAGCTGGACAGGGGATTACCAGTACTTC.

Concerning this clone: The identical CDR3 is also encoded by other nucleotide sequences in the sample. The V and J genes are TRBV9 and TRBJ2-2, with TRBD2 as a possible D gene (5 bases). This CDR3 region has 13 residues. Trimming stripped 0 bases from V and 6 bases from J, with 6 bases between. Germline V gene sequence: CDR1 SGDLS, CDR2 YYNGEE. The CDR3 sequence: CASSVAGSGELFF. The CDR3 nucleotides are TGTGCCAGCAGCGTAGCGGGGTCCGGGGAGCTGTTTTTT.

The table lists this clone with a count of one. The chain joins TRBV7-6 to TRBJ2-5, with D possibly TRBD2 on 5 matching bases. V dropped 2 bases and J dropped 9 bases, with 10 bases sitting between them. The CDR3 extends over 12 amino acids. Germline CDR1 is SGHVS and CDR2 is FNYEAQ. The CDR3 region is CASSLKSGAQYF. The CDR3 coding sequence is TGTGCCAGCAGCTTAAAGTCCGGGGCCCAGTACTTC.

This chain links TRBV11-3 with TRBJ2-7; 7 bases are shared with TRBD1. The CDR3 consists of 14 residues. Trimming cost V 1 base and J 7 bases; bases outside gene matches: 7. Germline CDR1 is SGHNT and CDR2 is YENEEA. CDR3 nucleotides: TGTGCCAGCAGCTTAGTTACAGGGGCGGATGAGCAGTACTTC. It translates to CASSLVTGADEQYF.

The V call is TRBV7-3, the J call TRBJ2-3; D unresolved. Germline values: CDR1 SGHTA, CDR2 FQGTGA. V was cut by 2 bases and J by 1 base, with 10 bases left in between. The CDR3 runs to 15 residues. The CDR3 region is CASSLRNQGTDTQYF. CDR3 DNA sequence: TGTGCCAGCAGCTTACGGAACCAGGGCACAGATACGCAGTATTTT.

V gene TRBV12-5 combines with J gene TRBJ2-7, with 10 bases identical to TRBD1. The junction had 9 bases not matched to a gene; V was cut back by 6 bases and J by 4 bases. This CDR3 contains 15 residues. Germline loops: CDR1 LGHNT, CDR2 FRNRAP. CDR3 loop: CASGRNGQGEYEQYF. In DNA form, the CDR3 reads TGTGCTAGTGGGCGAAACGGACAGGGGGAGTACGAGCAGTACTTC.

The chain carries TRBV29-1 and TRBJ2-5, with 8 bases aligning to TRBD2. V was clipped by 1 base and J by 5 bases; unmatched bases: 6. The CDR3 has 14 amino acids. Germline V lookup: CDR1 SQVTM, CDR2 ANQGSEA. CDR3 coding DNA: TGCAGCGTTGAAGGAGTTAGCGGGGAGGAGACCCAGTACTTC. Translation: CSVEGVSGEETQYF.

The gene calls are TRBV9 and TRBJ1-6; no clear D gene. V was shortened by 0 bases and J by 7 bases, with 8 bases between the two germline ends. This CDR3 region has 14 residues. CDR1 and CDR2 from the germline V gene are SGDLS and YYNGEE. For the CDR3, the DNA is TGTGCCAGCAGCGTAGAGGCGGGGAATTCACCCCTCCACTTT. Its protein is CASSVEAGNSPLHF.